The entry that follows covers one T cell receptor (beta chain) sequence. What it binds is not known. The entry originates in a study of identical twins. Overall study findings and caveats: Out-of-frame TCR alpha sharing in monozygotic twins exceeded recombination model predictions.

The length of the CDR3 is 15 residues. Germline V gene sequence: CDR1 LGHDT, CDR2 YNNKEL (reference sequence). V was shortened by 2 bases and J by 5 bases, with 15 bases between the two germline ends. TCRdb re-analysed the 5' RACE reads in MiXCR, keeping a single row per CDR3 protein. There are 1.5 million to 2 million distinct CDR3 sequences in the sample; about 30% occur only once, and over 0.25% lies in the top ten. Sequencing input: cord blood. This sequence originates from a newborn girl in good health. The V gene is TRBV3-1, the J gene TRBJ2-5; maybe TRBD1 (6 bases). CDR3 residues: CASSQRLQGKETQYF. The CDR3 coding sequence is TGTGCCAGCAGCCAACGTCTTCAGGGGAAGGAGACCCAGTACTTC.